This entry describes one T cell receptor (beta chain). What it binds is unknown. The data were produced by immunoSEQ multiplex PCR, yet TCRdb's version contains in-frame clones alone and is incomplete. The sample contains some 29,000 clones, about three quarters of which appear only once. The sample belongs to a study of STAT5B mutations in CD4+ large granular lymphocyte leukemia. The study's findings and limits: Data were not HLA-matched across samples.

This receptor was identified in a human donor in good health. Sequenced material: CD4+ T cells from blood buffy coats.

For the CDR3, the DNA is TGTGCCAGCAGCGGCCGGGACCAAAACACCGGGGAGCTGTTTTTT. It encodes CASSGRDQNTGELFF. The chain is built from TRBV7-9 and TRBJ2-2, with D possibly called TRBD1 or TRBD2 (5 bases each). Per germline, CDR1 SEHNR and CDR2 FQNEAQ (reference sequence). The CDR3 has 15 amino acids. V was shortened by 5 bases and J by 2 bases, with 12 bases between the two germline ends.